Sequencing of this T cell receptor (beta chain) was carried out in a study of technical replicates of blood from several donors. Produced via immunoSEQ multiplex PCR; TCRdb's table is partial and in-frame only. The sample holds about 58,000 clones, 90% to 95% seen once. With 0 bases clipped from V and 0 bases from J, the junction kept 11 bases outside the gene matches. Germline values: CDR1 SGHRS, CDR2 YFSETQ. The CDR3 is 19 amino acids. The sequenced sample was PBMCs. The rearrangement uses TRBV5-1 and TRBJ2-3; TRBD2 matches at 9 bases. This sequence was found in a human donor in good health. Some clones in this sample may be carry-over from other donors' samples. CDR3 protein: CASSLEGLAGPPSTDTQYF. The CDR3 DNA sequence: TGCGCCAGCAGCTTGGAGGGGCTAGCGGGGCCCCCTAGCACAGATACGCAGTATTTT. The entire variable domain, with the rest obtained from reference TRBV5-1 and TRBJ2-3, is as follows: KAGVTQTPRYLIKTRGQQVTLSCSPISGHRSVSWYQQTPGQGLQFLFEYFSETQRNKGNFPGRFSGRQFSNSRSEMNVSTLELGDSALYLCASSLEGLAGPPSTDTQYFGPGTRLTVL.